The 10 T cell receptor beta chains below all came from one sample that was sequenced in a study of cytomegalovirus exposure and HLA in healthy donors. The PCR ran on 60 Vbeta and 13 Jbeta primers. TCRdb keeps only in-frame clones here, not all; method: immunoSEQ multiplex PCR. The data hold some 150,000 clones, with around 78% observed a single time. The sequencing sample was made of PBMCs. These receptors were obtained from a man aged 35 to 55 in good health and CMV-seropositive.

The gene calls are TRBV11-2 and TRBJ2-5; 11 nucleotides match TRBD2. Trimming took 5 bases from V and 5 from J; bases not matched to a gene: 13. CDR1 is SGHAT and CDR2 is FQNNGV in the germline V gene. The CDR3 spans 17 residues. CDR3 coding DNA: TGTGCCAGCAGCCCGGGGATAGCGGGAGGGCAGAGGGAGACCCAGTACTTC. Protein sequence: CASSPGIAGGQRETQYF.

The V and J genes are TRBV18 and TRBJ1-4, with TRBD1 matching 8 bases. The V gene's germline CDR1 is KGHSH and CDR2 LQKENI. V was clipped by 3 bases and J by 7 bases; unmatched bases: 4. The CDR3 consists of 14 residues. The CDR3 DNA reads as TGTGCCAGCTCACCTTCCGACAGGGGTGAAAAACTGTTTTTT. Amino acids: CASSPSDRGEKLFF.

The chain joins TRBV28 to TRBJ1-2; D is undetermined. Trimming left V 4 bases short and J 5 bases short, with 8 bases between. CDR3 length: 12 residues. Germline lookup yields CDR1 MDHEN and CDR2 SYDVKM. CDR3 protein: CASSSFGYGYTF. The CDR3 bases are TGTGCCAGCAGTTCCTTCGGTTATGGCTACACCTTC.

The chain joins TRBV4-1 to TRBJ1-2; the D gene is possibly TRBD1 (5 bases). V was trimmed by 8 bases and J by 0 bases, leaving 10 bases between them. The germline V gene has CDR1 MGHRA and CDR2 YSYEKL. This CDR3 has 13 amino acids. The CDR3 region is CASATDTNYGYTF. CDR3 sequence (DNA): TGCGCCAGCGCGACAGATACTAACTATGGCTACACCTTC.

The CDR3 coding sequence is TGTGCCAGCTCACCGGAAATCGGGAGTGTGAACACTGAAGCTTTCTTT. This codes for CASSPEIGSVNTEAFF. This chain links TRBV18 with TRBJ1-1; the D is unclear. CDR1 and CDR2 from the germline V gene are KGHSH and LQKENI. V lost 3 bases to trimming and J lost 0 bases, with 14 bases between them. The CDR3 has 16 amino acids.

The chain employs TRBV7-9 and TRBJ1-4; D remains unclear. Deletions cut 1 base from V and 8 bases from J, with 5 bases between. Per the germline V gene, CDR1 is SEHNR and CDR2 is FQNEAQ (reference sequence). This CDR3 comprises 12 residues. The CDR3 loop is CASSLDKEKLFF. For the CDR3, the DNA is TGTGCCAGCAGCTTAGATAAAGAAAAACTGTTTTTT.

V usage is TRBV18 and J usage is TRBJ1-1; 7 bases are a match to TRBD1. Germline lookup yields CDR1 KGHSH and CDR2 LQKENI. This CDR3 region has 14 residues. V gave up 2 bases and J gave up 5 bases; unmatched junction bases: 5. CDR3 residues: CASSPDRVVTEAFF. DNA for the CDR3: TGTGCCAGCTCACCAGACAGGGTGGTGACTGAAGCTTTCTTT.

The chain carries TRBV5-4 and TRBJ2-5; 15 bases are a match to TRBD2. The J call may be wrong; the DNA end is better matched by TRBJ2-7. CDR3 size: 19 residues. Germline CDR1 and CDR2: SGHNT and YYREEE (reference sequence). The CDR3 DNA reads as TGTGCCAGCAGCTTGGCGGGACTAGCGGGAGGTCCCAGCTCCTACGAGCAGTACTTC. It specifies CASSLAGLAGGPSSYEQYF.

The chain's CDR3 is CASSIGPSRETQYF. CDR3 bases: TGTGCCAGTAGTATTGGTCCTAGCCGAGAGACCCAGTACTTC. V usage is TRBV19 and J usage is TRBJ2-5; D may be TRBD2 (5 bases). CDR3 size: 14 residues. The germline CDR1 and CDR2 sequences are LNHDA and SQIVND (reference sequence). V lost 3 bases and J lost 4, with 12 bases in between.

The V gene is TRBV29-1, the J gene TRBJ1-2; TRBD1 might be the D (5 bases). Germline CDR1 and CDR2: SQVTM and ANQGSEA. This CDR3 comprises 13 residues. The ends were cut back, 7 bases at V and 8 bases at J, with 20 bases in the middle. The CDR3 loop is CSARWGGTTGYTF. In nucleotides, the CDR3 is TGCAGCGCACGTTGGGGGGGGACGACCGGCTACACCTTC.